Presented here are 20 T cell receptor beta chains from one specimen sequenced in a study of cytotoxic CD8 clonotypes in ibrutinib-treated CLL. The assay was immunoSEQ multiplex PCR, and TCRdb's table has in-frame clones only and misses some. Among tens of thousands of clones, around 79% were seen once, and the ten largest hold approximately 7.3%. The material sequenced was PBMCs, taken before ibrutinib treatment. The receptors come from a human donor with chronic lymphocytic leukemia.

V usage is TRBV6-5 and J usage is TRBJ2-6, with a possible D match to TRBD1 (6 bases). Trimming stripped 6 bases from V and 2 bases from J, with 11 bases between. This CDR3 region has 15 residues. Germline values: CDR1 MNHEY, CDR2 SVGAGI. For the CDR3, the DNA is TGTGCCAGCAGAACCCAGGGGACTGGGGCCAACGTCCTGACTTTC. Amino acids: CASRTQGTGANVLTF.

The CDR3 reads CASSFPGTSQPQHF. CDR3 DNA: TGTGCCAGCAGTTTTCCGGGTACCAGCCAGCCCCAGCATTTT. The J gene is TRBJ1-5, the V gene TRBV28; D remains unclear. The CDR3 length is 14 residues. V was cut by 3 bases and J by 7 bases, with 13 bases left in between. The germline V gene encodes CDR1 MDHEN and CDR2 SYDVKM.

The V and J genes are TRBV5-6 and TRBJ2-7, with TRBD1 as a possible D gene (6 bases). From germline, CDR1 is SGHDT and CDR2 YYEEEE. The CDR3 has 14 amino acids. V was pared by 0 bases and J by 2 bases, with 9 bases between. CDR3 sequence: CASSLGQATYEQYF. The CDR3, as DNA: TGTGCCAGCAGCTTGGGACAGGCTACCTACGAGCAGTACTTC.

The chain has TRBV29-1 and TRBJ1-1; D is unresolved. Per germline, CDR1 SQVTM and CDR2 ANQGSEA. Trimming stripped 4 bases from V and 2 bases from J, with 14 bases between. The CDR3 runs to 14 residues. CDR3 DNA sequence: TGCAGCGTTGTGGGTGTCCCGGTCAACACTGAAGCTTTCTTT. Amino acids: CSVVGVPVNTEAFF.

CDR3 amino acids: CASSFGPENYGYTF. The CDR3 DNA sequence: TGTGCCAGCAGCTTCGGGCCGGAAAACTATGGCTACACCTTC. The J gene is TRBJ1-2, the V gene TRBV11-2, with D hard to call. This CDR3 is built from 14 residues. CDR1 SGHAT and CDR2 FQNNGV come from the germline V gene. Trimming shortened V by 3 bases and J by 2 bases, and 10 bases separated the two germline ends.

The sample holds one count of this clone. The CDR3 DNA reads as TGTGCCTGGGGGACAGGGGGCTCAGTGAACACTGAAGCTTTCTTT. Encoded protein: CAWGTGGSVNTEAFF. The J gene is TRBJ1-1, the V gene TRBV30; 12 nucleotides match TRBD1. From germline, CDR1 is GTSNPN and CDR2 SVGIG (reference sequence). The CDR3 sequence is 15 residues long. With 5 bases clipped from V and 0 bases from J, the junction kept 4 bases outside the gene matches.

J is TRBJ1-4 and V is TRBV5-1, with a possible D match to TRBD1 (6 bases). V was shortened by 0 bases and J by 7 bases, with 10 bases between the two germline ends. This CDR3 is built from 14 residues. Germline V gene lookup returns CDR1 SGHRS and CDR2 YFSETQ. The CDR3 DNA sequence: TGCGCCAGCAGCTTGGAGGGGGGTGGTGAAAAACTGTTTTTT. Protein: CASSLEGGGEKLFF.

This chain connects TRBV28 to TRBJ2-1; a possible D gene is TRBD1 (6 bases). CDR1 MDHEN and CDR2 SYDVKM come from the germline V gene. Trimming shortened V by 8 bases and J by 3 bases, and 20 bases separated the two germline ends. CDR3 length equals 16 residues. CDR3 sequence reads: CASSISLGASYNEQFF. CDR3 in DNA: TGTGCCAGCTCTATTTCGCTGGGGGCAAGCTACAATGAGCAGTTCTTC.

CDR3: CASSLVAGNTIYF. CDR3 sequence (DNA): TGTGCCAGCAGCTTAGTGGCGGGAAACACCATATATTTT. This rearrangement joins TRBV7-2 to TRBJ1-3; D is ambiguous. Per germline, CDR1 SGHTA and CDR2 FQGNSA. Deletions cut 1 base from V and 4 bases from J, with 5 bases between. The CDR3 contains 13 residues.

The gene calls are TRBV5-6 and TRBJ2-1; 11 bases map to TRBD2. This CDR3 comprises 15 residues. Germline trimming cut 5 bases from V and 6 bases from J; bases unmatched to any gene: 7. Germline assignment: CDR1 SGHDT and CDR2 YYEEEE. CDR3 bases: TGTGCCAGCAGGAGACTAGCGGGGTCTATCAATGAGCAGTTCTTC. It yields the protein CASRRLAGSINEQFF.

The J gene is TRBJ1-2, the V gene TRBV7-3, with TRBD1 as a possible D gene (6 bases). The CDR3 sequence is 18 residues long. The germline CDR1 and CDR2 sequences are SGHTA and FQGTGA. V was trimmed by 1 base and J by 6 bases, leaving 24 bases between them. The CDR3 DNA reads TGTGCCAGCAGCTTAATGTCCCCGGGTCAGGGAGGGGGTCATGGCTACACCTTC. Its translation is CASSLMSPGQGGGHGYTF.

The chain links TRBV5-8 to TRBJ1-5; D is ambiguous. CDR1 and CDR2 (germline): SGHTS, YDEGEE. Between the trimmed V and J ends, which lost 4 bases and 5 bases, there was a span of 13 bases. The CDR3 loop spans 14 amino acids. CDR3 coding DNA: TGTGCCAGCAGCCGCGACATTCTCGATCAGCCCCAGCATTTT. Translation: CASSRDILDQPQHF.

V gene TRBV6-1 combines with J gene TRBJ2-7; 10 positions agree with TRBD1. CDR1 and CDR2 from the germline V gene are MNHNS and SASEGT. The CDR3 is 15 residues long. J lost 3 bases, V lost 5 bases, and 7 bases had no gene match. The CDR3 reads CASSSPGQGFYEQYF. The CDR3 DNA reads as TGTGCCAGCAGTTCGCCGGGACAGGGGTTCTACGAGCAGTACTTC.

This clone was detected only a few times. V usage is TRBV16 and J usage is TRBJ1-2; 8 bases match TRBD1. Per germline, CDR1 KGHSY and CDR2 FQNENV. Unmatched junction bases numbered 9, after V lost 3 bases and J lost 6 bases. The CDR3 totals 15 residues. CDR3 protein: CASSHGIAGGDGYTF. CDR3 DNA: TGTGCCAGCAGCCACGGAATAGCAGGGGGCGATGGCTACACCTTC.

V is TRBV30 and J is TRBJ1-5; 10 nucleotides line up with TRBD1. Germline V gene lookup returns CDR1 GTSNPN and CDR2 SVGIG (reference sequence). This CDR3 is 17 amino acids long. V dropped 0 bases and J dropped 0; count of bases not matched to a gene: 5. The CDR3 is CAWSVDRGRNSNQPQHF. The DNA for the CDR3 is TGTGCCTGGAGTGTTGACAGGGGGCGGAATAGCAATCAGCCCCAGCATTTT.

The V and J genes are TRBV4-3 and TRBJ1-3; the match to TRBD1 covers 8 bases. The CDR3 spans 17 residues. V lost 4 bases to trimming and J lost 1 base; unmatched junction nucleotides: 9. The germline V gene has CDR1 LGHNA and CDR2 YSLEER. As DNA, the CDR3 is TGCGCCAGCAGCCCTACGGTGACAGGGGTATCTGGAAACACCATATATTTT. Translation: CASSPTVTGVSGNTIYF.

This chain links TRBV18 with TRBJ2-3, with D possibly matching TRBD1 (5 bases). The germline V gene encodes CDR1 KGHSH and CDR2 LQKENI. Deletions cut 3 bases from V and 7 bases from J, with 14 bases between. This CDR3 contains 14 residues. Here the CDR3 DNA reads TGTGCCAGCTCACCCCAGGGTTCGGGTAATACGCAGTATTTT. It yields the protein CASSPQGSGNTQYF.

V is TRBV9 and J is TRBJ1-2, with no clear D. Germline-derived CDR1 and CDR2 are SGDLS and YYNGEE. Trimming stripped 5 bases from V and 4 bases from J, with 12 bases between. There are 13 residues in the CDR3. CDR3 sequence: CASSGSRGYGYTF. The CDR3 coding sequence is TGTGCCAGCAGTGGCAGTCGGGGCTATGGCTACACCTTC.

This clone turned up a few times. The chain carries TRBV7-9 and TRBJ1-2; TRBD1 aligns across 7 bases. Germline V gene sequence: CDR1 SEHNR, CDR2 FQNEAQ (reference sequence). The CDR3 has 13 amino acids. Trimming removed 7 bases from V and 3 bases from J; junction bases left unmatched: 5. The CDR3: CASNKGTDYGYTF. The CDR3 coding sequence is TGTGCCAGCAATAAAGGGACAGACTATGGCTACACCTTC.

The genes are TRBV6-5 and TRBJ1-2, with 8 bases that match TRBD1. The germline CDR1 and CDR2 sequences are MNHEY and SVGAGI. The CDR3 extends over 15 amino acids. V shed 5 bases and J 7 bases; nucleotides not matched to a gene: 12. For the CDR3, the DNA is TGTGCCAGCAGTCCGACCAGGGGGCGGATTTTTGGCTACACCTTC. Protein: CASSPTRGRIFGYTF.